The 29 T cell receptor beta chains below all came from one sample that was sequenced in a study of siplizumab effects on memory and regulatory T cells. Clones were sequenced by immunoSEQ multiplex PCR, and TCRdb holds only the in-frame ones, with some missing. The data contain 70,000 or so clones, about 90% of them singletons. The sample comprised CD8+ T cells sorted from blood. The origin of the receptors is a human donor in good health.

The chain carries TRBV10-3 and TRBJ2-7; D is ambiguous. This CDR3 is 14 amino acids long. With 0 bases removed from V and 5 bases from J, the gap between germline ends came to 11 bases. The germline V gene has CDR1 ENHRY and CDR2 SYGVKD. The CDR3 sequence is CAISESSSPHEQYF. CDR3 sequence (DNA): TGTGCCATCAGTGAGTCGAGCAGTCCCCACGAGCAGTACTTC.

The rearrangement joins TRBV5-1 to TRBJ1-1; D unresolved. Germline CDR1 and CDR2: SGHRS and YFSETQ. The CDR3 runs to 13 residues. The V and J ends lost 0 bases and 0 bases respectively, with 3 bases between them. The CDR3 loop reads CASSLGLNTEAFF. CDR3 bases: TGCGCCAGCAGCTTGGGGTTGAACACTGAAGCTTTCTTT.

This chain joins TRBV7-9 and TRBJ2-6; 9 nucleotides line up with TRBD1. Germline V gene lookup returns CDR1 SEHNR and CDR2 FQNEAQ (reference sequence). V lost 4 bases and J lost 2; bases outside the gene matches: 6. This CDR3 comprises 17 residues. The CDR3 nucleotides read TGTGCCAGCAGCTATGGACAGGGGCACGCTGGGGCCAACGTCCTGACTTTC. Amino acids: CASSYGQGHAGANVLTF.

The CDR3 sequence: CAWRGNFNEQYF. In nucleotides, the CDR3 is TGTGCCTGGCGCGGGAATTTCAACGAGCAGTACTTC. This chain connects TRBV30 to TRBJ2-7, with D possibly being TRBD2 (6 bases). V was clipped by 5 bases and J by 5 bases, with 13 bases between them. CDR1 GTSNPN and CDR2 SVGIG come from the germline V gene (reference sequence). CDR3 length: 12 amino acids.

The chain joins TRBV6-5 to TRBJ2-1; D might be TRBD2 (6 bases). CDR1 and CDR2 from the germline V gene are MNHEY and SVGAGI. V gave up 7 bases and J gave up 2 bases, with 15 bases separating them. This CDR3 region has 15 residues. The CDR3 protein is CASTTGGETYNEQFF. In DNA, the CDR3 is TGTGCCAGCACCACTGGAGGGGAGACCTACAATGAGCAGTTCTTC.

The CDR3 loop reads CASGLPGVYEETQYF. CDR3 sequence (DNA): TGTGCTAGTGGTTTGCCCGGGGTATATGAAGAGACCCAGTACTTC. The chain couples TRBV12-5 to TRBJ2-5; D perhaps matches TRBD2 (5 bases). V was clipped by 2 bases and J by 3 bases, with 13 bases between them. Germline-derived CDR1 and CDR2 are LGHNT and FRNRAP. The CDR3 runs to 15 residues.

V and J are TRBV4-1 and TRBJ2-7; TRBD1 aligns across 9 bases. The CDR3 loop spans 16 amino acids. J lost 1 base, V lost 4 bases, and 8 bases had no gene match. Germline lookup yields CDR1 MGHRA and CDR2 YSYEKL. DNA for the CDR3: TGCGCCAGCAGCCGAACGACCGGGACAGGGTCCTACGAGCAGTACTTC. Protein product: CASSRTTGTGSYEQYF.

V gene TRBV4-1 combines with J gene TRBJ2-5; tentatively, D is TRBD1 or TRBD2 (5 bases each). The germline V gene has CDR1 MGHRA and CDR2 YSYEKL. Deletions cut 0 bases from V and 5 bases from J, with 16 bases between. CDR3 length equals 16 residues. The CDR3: CASSQERTGAWETQYF. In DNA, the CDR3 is TGCGCCAGCAGCCAAGAGCGGACTGGGGCGTGGGAGACCCAGTACTTC.

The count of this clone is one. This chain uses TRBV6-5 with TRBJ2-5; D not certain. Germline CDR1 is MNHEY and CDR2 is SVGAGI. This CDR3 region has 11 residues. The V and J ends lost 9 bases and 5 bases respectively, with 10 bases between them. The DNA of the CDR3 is TGTGCCAGTGAGATTGGTGAGACCCAGTACTTC. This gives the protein CASEIGETQYF.

The CDR3 reads CASSFGKQRIDEQFF. CDR3 in DNA: TGTGCCAGCAGCTTTGGAAAGCAAAGAATCGATGAGCAGTTCTTC. This chain links TRBV11-2 with TRBJ2-1; D not resolved. Per the germline V gene, CDR1 is SGHAT and CDR2 is FQNNGV. This CDR3 has 15 amino acids. V gave up 3 bases and J gave up 8 bases, with 17 bases separating them.

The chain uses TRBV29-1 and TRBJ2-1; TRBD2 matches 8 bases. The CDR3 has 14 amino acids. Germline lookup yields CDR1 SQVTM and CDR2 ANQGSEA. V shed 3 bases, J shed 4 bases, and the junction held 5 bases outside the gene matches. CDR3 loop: CSVDGGRTYNEQFF. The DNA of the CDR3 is TGCAGCGTTGACGGCGGGAGGACTTACAATGAGCAGTTCTTC.

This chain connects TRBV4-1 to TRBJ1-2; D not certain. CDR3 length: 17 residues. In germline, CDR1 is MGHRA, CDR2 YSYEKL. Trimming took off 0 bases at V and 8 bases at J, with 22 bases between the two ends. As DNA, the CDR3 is TGCGCCAGCAGCCAAGATGGAGGCGGCCGCCCGCCTATGGGCTACACCTTC. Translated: CASSQDGGGRPPMGYTF.

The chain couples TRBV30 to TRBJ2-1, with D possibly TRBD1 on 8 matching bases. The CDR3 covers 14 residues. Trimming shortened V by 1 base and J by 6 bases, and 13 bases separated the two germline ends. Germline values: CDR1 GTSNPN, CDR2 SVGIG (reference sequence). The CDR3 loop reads CAWSGTGGANEQFF. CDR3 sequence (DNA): TGTGCCTGGAGTGGAACAGGGGGGGCCAATGAGCAGTTCTTC. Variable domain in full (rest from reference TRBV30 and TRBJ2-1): SQTIHQWPATLVQPVGSPLSLECTVEGTSNPNLYWYRQAAGRGLQLLFYSVGIGQISSEVPQNLSASRPQDRQFILSSKKLLLSDSGFYLCAWSGTGGANEQFFGPGTRLTVL.

The CDR3 region is CASSSYDGYGYTF. The CDR3, as DNA: TGTGCCAGCAGCTCCTATGACGGGTATGGCTACACCTTC. This chain links TRBV7-8 with TRBJ1-2; the D is unclear. Looked up from germline, CDR1 is SGHVS and CDR2 is FQNEAQ. This CDR3 has 13 amino acids. Trimming took off 4 bases at V and 5 bases at J, with 11 bases between the two ends.

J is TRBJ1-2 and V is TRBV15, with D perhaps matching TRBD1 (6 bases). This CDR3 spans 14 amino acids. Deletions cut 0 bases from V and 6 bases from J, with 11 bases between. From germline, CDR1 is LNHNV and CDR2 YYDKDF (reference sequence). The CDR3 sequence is CATSRDTQGNGYTF. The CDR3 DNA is TGTGCCACCAGCAGAGATACACAGGGTAATGGCTACACCTTC.

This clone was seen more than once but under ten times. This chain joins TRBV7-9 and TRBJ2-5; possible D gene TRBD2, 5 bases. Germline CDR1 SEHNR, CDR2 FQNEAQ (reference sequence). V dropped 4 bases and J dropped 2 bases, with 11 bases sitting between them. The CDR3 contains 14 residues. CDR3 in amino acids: CASSSSGYQETQYF. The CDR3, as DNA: TGTGCCAGCAGCTCCTCGGGATATCAAGAGACCCAGTACTTC.

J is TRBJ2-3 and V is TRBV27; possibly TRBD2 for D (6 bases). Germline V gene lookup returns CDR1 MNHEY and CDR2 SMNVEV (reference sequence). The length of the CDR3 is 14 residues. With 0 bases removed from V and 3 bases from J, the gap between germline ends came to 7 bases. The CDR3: CASSLSGRTDTQYF. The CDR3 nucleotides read TGTGCCAGCAGTTTATCCGGGAGAACAGATACGCAGTATTTT.

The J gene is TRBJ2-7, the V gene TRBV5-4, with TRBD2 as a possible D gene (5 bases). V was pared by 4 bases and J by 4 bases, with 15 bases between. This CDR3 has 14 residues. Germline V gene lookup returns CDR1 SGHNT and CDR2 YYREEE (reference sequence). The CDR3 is CASSQASWVYEQYF. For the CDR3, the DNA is TGTGCCAGCAGCCAGGCTAGCTGGGTGTACGAGCAGTACTTC.

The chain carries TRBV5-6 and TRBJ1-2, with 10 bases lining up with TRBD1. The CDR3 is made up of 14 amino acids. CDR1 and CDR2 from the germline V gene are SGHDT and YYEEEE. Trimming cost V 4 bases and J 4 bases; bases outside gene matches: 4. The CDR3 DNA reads TGTGCCAGCAGCGGGGGACAGGGGAGCTATGGCTACACCTTC. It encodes CASSGGQGSYGYTF.

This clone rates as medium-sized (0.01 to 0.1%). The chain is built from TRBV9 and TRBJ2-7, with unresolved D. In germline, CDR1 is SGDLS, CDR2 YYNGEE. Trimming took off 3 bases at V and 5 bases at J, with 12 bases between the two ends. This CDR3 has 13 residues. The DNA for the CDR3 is TGTGCCAGCAGCGGAGTCCTACTCCACGAGCAGTACTTC. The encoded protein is CASSGVLLHEQYF.

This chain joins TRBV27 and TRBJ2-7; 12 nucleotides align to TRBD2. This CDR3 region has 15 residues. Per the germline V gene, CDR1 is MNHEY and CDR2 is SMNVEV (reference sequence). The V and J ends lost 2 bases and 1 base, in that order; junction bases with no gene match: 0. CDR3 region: CASSLGTSGSYEQYF. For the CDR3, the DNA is TGTGCCAGCAGTTTAGGGACTAGCGGGTCCTACGAGCAGTACTTC.

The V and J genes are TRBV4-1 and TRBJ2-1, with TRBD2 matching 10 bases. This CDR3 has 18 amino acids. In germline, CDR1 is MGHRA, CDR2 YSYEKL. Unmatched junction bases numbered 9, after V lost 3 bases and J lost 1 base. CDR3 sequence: CASSHPHRTSGSYNEQFF. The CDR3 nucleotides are TGCGCCAGCAGCCACCCTCACCGGACTAGCGGTTCCTACAATGAGCAGTTCTTC.

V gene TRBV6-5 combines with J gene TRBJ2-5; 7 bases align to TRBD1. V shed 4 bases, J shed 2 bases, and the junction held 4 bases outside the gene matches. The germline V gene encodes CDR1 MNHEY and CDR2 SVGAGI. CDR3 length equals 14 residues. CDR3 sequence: CASSWDRLQETQYF. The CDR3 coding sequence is TGTGCCAGCAGTTGGGACAGATTACAAGAGACCCAGTACTTC.

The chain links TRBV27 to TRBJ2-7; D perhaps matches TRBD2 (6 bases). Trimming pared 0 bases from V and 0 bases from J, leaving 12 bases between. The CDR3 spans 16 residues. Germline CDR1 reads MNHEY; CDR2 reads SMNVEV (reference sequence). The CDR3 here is CASSLSGGTFSYEQYF. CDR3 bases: TGTGCCAGCAGTTTATCTGGCGGGACTTTCTCCTACGAGCAGTACTTC.

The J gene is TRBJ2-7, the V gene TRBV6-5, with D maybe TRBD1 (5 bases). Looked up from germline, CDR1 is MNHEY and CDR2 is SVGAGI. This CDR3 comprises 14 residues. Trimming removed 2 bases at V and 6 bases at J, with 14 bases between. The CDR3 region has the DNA TGTGCCAGCAGTTACGTGTCAGGGCCCGGCGAGCAGTACTTC. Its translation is CASSYVSGPGEQYF.

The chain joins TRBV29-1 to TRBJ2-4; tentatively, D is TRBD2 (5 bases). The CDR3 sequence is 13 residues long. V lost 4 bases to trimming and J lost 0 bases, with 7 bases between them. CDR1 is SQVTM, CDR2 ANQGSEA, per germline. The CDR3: CSVVGVAKNIQYF. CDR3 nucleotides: TGCAGCGTTGTCGGGGTAGCCAAAAACATTCAGTACTTC.

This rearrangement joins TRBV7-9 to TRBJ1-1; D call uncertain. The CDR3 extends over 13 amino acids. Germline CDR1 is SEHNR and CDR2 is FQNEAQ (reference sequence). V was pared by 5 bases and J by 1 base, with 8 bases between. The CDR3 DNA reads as TGTGCCAGCAGCGACATAGGGAACACTGAAGCTTTCTTT. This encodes CASSDIGNTEAFF.

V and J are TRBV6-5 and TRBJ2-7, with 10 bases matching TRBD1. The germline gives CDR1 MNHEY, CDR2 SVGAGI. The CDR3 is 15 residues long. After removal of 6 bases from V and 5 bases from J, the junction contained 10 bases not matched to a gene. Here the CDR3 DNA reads TGTGCCAGCAGCCCCCTGGGACAGGGGTCCCACGAGCAGTACTTC. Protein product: CASSPLGQGSHEQYF.

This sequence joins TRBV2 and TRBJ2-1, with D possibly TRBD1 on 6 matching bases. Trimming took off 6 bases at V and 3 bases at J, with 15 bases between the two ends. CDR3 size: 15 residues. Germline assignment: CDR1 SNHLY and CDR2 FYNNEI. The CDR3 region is CASRKETGFYNEQFF. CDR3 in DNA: TGTGCCAGCAGGAAGGAGACAGGATTCTACAATGAGCAGTTCTTC.